This T cell receptor (beta chain) stems from a study of regulatory T cells in long-lasting Graves disease. Broader study findings: Persistent patients had more shared public clonotypes (fewer than 3,000) than new patients (approximately 920).

Concerning this clonotype: Its antigen is unknown.

To make TCR beta libraries, researchers used iRepertoire HTBI primers and Arm-PCR of CDR3 regions. Original processing methods: Samples collectively showed more than 55 TRBV and more than 11 TRBJ segments. MiXCR, applied by TCRdb to the multiplex PCR reads, yields one record per CDR3 protein. These V and J calls rely on TCRdb rather than the paper's analysis. Of a few hundred thousand distinct CDR3 sequences listed, 20% to 30% are singletons. Indicated time point: persistent/refractory GD, antithyroid drugs over 5 years with positive TRAb. Generation of the TCR library employed RNA extracted from PBMCs. Diagnosing Graves' disease relied on the American Thyroid Association guidelines. Roughly 10 milliliters of peripheral blood were taken and placed in EDTA tubes. The sample in question was peripheral blood mononuclear cells (PBMCs), obtained when the disease was refractory, from a patient treated with antithyroid drugs. The sequence was collected from a female donor with Graves disease.

DNA for the CDR3: TGTGCCAGCAGTTTGGGGACAGGGGGCGGAAAACTGTTTTTT. It yields the protein CASSLGTGGGKLFF. This chain uses TRBV28 with TRBJ1-4, with 12 bases that match TRBD1. V lost 3 bases, J lost 10 bases, and 3 bases stayed unmatched. The CDR3 contains 14 residues. The V gene's germline CDR1 is MDHEN and CDR2 SYDVKM.